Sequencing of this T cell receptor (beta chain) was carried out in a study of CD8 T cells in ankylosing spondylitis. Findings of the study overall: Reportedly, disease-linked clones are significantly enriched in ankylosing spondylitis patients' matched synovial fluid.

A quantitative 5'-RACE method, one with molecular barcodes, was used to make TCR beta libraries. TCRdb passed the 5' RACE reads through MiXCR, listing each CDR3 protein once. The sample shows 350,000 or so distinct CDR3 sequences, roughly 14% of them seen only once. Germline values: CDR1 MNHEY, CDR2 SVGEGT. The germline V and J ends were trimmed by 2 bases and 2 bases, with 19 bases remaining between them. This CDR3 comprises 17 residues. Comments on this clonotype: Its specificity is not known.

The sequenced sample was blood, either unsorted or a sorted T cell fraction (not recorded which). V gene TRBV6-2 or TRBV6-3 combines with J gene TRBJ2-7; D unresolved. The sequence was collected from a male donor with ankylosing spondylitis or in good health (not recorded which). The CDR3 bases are TGTGCCAGCAGTTACGGGTTTGGCCTAAGTTCGACCTACGAGCAGTACTTC. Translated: CASSYGFGLSSTYEQYF.